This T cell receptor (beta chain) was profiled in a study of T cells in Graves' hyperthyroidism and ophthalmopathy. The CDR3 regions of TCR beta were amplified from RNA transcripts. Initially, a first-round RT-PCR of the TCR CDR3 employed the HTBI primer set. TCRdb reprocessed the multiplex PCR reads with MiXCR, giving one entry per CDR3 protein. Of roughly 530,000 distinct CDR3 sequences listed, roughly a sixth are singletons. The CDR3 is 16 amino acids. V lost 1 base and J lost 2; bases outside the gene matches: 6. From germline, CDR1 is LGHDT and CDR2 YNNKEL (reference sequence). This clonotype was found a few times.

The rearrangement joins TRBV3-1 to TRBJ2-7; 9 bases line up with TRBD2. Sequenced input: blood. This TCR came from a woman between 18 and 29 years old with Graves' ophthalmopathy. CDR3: CASSQGLAGTTYEQYF. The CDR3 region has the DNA TGTGCCAGCAGCCAAGGGCTAGCGGGGACCACCTACGAGCAGTACTTC.